The T cell receptor beta chain described here comes from a study of PD-1 blockade in classical Hodgkin lymphoma. Study findings and constraints: With CD4+ cells, TCR diversity rose significantly by C4D1, but not with CD8+ cells. What drove the repertoire differences, possibly disease activity or prior therapy, has not been defined. Complete responders possessed baseline diversity comparable to newly diagnosed patients.

The method was immunoSEQ multiplex PCR; TCRdb's version includes in-frame clones alone and lacks a portion of them. This sample yields thousands of clones, of which about 78% are seen a single time; 3% to 4.5% belongs to the top ten. Comment on this clone: The antigen is undetermined.

CDR3 size: 14 residues. CDR1 and CDR2 (germline): MNHEY, SVGAGI. V was shortened by 0 bases and J by 1 base, with 6 bases between the two germline ends. Relapse was seen in all patients after autologous stem cell transplantation, and brentuximab vedotin exposure was variable. The authors purified CD4+ T cells from thawed PBMCs by magnetic negative selection. Best responses included complete response and partial response; otherwise, the best response was progressive disease. The sequence was obtained from a human donor with classical Hodgkin lymphoma. The rearrangement links TRBV6-5 to TRBJ2-5; the D gene is possibly TRBD2 (5 bases). This specimen was CD4+ T cells from blood, taken at baseline. CDR3 sequence (DNA): TGTGCCAGCAGTTACTCGGGGAGCCAAGAGACCCAGTACTTC. This encodes CASSYSGSQETQYF.